This TCR beta chain derives from a study of T cells after yellow fever vaccination. Points from the study as a whole: Detected again after the booster were most primary-vaccination clones, at about 96% CD4 and 88% CD8. Researchers noted that a small share of clonotypes showed up in both CD4 and CD8 compartments. Contaminating bulk clonotypes could be abundant in FACS-sorted repertoires.

A 5'RACE template-switching step, the method used to make TCR cDNA, added a universal primer site and UMIs. A single record per CDR3 protein comes from TCRdb applying MiXCR to the 5' RACE reads. The data show about 310,000 distinct CDR3 sequences, with about 3.5% seen just once and roughly a quarter held by the top ten. Germline V CDR1 and CDR2: SGHTA, FQGNSA. Trimming cost V 7 bases and J 3 bases; bases outside gene matches: 6. The CDR3 spans 14 residues. In its sample, this clonotype was seen many times. What it recognizes is unknown. Specimen: PBMCs, collected on the day of the yellow fever booster vaccination. The chain couples TRBV7-2 to TRBJ2-3; 8 nucleotides agree with TRBD2. This receptor was taken from a man younger than 30 who received the YFV17D yellow fever vaccine. The CDR3 spells CASNKGLETDTQYF. In DNA, the CDR3 is TGTGCCAGCAACAAGGGACTAGAGACAGATACGCAGTATTTT.